Presented here are 6 T cell receptor beta chains from one specimen sequenced in a study of blood T cell repertoires in COVID-19. The repertoire was sequenced with immunoSEQ multiplex PCR; TCRdb's copy has only in-frame clones and lacks some. The table has 50,000 to 55,000 clones, 86% seen once. The sample was peripheral blood. Receptor source: a woman at least 80 years old with acute or convalescent COVID-19.

J is TRBJ2-7 and V is TRBV5-1; 8 bases agree with TRBD2. The junction had 13 bases not matched to a gene; V was cut back by 4 bases and J by 7 bases. This CDR3 region has 15 residues. Germline lookup yields CDR1 SGHRS and CDR2 YFSETQ. CDR3 sequence (DNA): TGCGCCAGCAGCCGAGGACTAGCTCCCCCTGGGGAGCAGTACGTC. It translates to CASSRGLAPPGEQYV.

By its share, this clone is medium-sized. The chain joins TRBV10-3 to TRBJ2-1; the match to TRBD1 covers 8 bases. Germline V gives CDR1 ENHRY, CDR2 SYGVKD. The CDR3 has 13 residues. The junction had 7 bases not matched to a gene; V was cut back by 10 bases and J by 5 bases. The CDR3 region is CATRTGSDNEQFF. As DNA, the CDR3 is TGTGCCACCCGGACAGGGAGCGACAATGAGCAGTTCTTC.

This clone showed up just a few times. This sequence joins TRBV29-1 and TRBJ1-2; D is unclear. Germline V gene lookup returns CDR1 SQVTM and CDR2 ANQGSEA. This CDR3 has 12 amino acids. The germline V and J ends were trimmed by 4 bases and 1 base, with 7 bases remaining between them. The CDR3 is CSVGGFNYGYTF. For the CDR3, the DNA is TGCAGCGTTGGCGGTTTTAACTATGGCTACACCTTC.

V usage is TRBV30 and J usage is TRBJ1-5; D call uncertain. The CDR3 runs to 13 residues. Between the trimmed V and J ends, which lost 3 bases and 3 bases, there was a span of 9 bases. Germline lookup yields CDR1 GTSNPN and CDR2 SVGIG (reference sequence). The DNA for the CDR3 is TGTGCCTGGAGCGGTCGAACCAATCAGCCCCAGCATTTT. Its translation: CAWSGRTNQPQHF.

V usage is TRBV3-1 (or the pseudogene TRBV3-2) and J usage is TRBJ1-3; D unresolved. This CDR3 is 14 amino acids long. Per the germline V gene, CDR1 is LGHDT and CDR2 is YNNKEL (reference sequence). V shed 1 base and J shed 4 bases, with 8 bases lying between them. As DNA, the CDR3 is TGTGCCAGCAGCCAAGGAGGGTCGGGAAACACCATATATTTT. As protein: CASSQGGSGNTIYF.

The chain links TRBV27 to TRBJ2-1; the D gene is possibly TRBD1 (6 bases). The CDR3 length is 13 residues. Germline V gene sequence: CDR1 MNHEY, CDR2 SMNVEV (reference sequence). V dropped 3 bases and J dropped 7 bases, with 10 bases sitting between them. As DNA, the CDR3 is TGTGCCAGCAGTTTGTGGCAGGGGAATGAGCAGTTCTTC. Translation: CASSLWQGNEQFF.